The next 2 T cell receptor beta chains were all read from a single sample in a study of blood T cells in healthy people across ages. PCR was performed a second time for roughly 7 to 12 cycles using a sample-barcoded 5' primer and a J-beta primer mix. TCRdb re-derived calls from the 5' RACE reads in MiXCR, one entry per CDR3 protein. The sample yields 450,000 to 650,000 distinct CDR3 sequences, approximately 25% seen once. These data are also associated with another study on T cells of mothers and their children.

Specimen: blood. Every receptor here comes from a boy aged 5-17 years in good health.

The gene calls are TRBV9 and TRBJ1-2; D is unresolved. The germline gives CDR1 SGDLS, CDR2 YYNGEE. V lost 3 bases and J 2 bases, leaving 17 bases between the germline ends. The CDR3 loop spans 16 amino acids. CDR3 loop: CASSAGVVTHNYGYTF. The CDR3, as DNA: TGTGCCAGCAGCGCCGGAGTGGTAACACACAACTATGGCTACACCTTC.

J is TRBJ1-5 and V is TRBV12-3 or TRBV12-4, with 7 bases fitting TRBD1. V was pared by 9 bases and J by 7 bases, with 6 bases of the junction left unmatched. The CDR3 runs to 12 residues. The CDR3 DNA follows: TGTGCCAGTAACCAGGGGGTGCAGCCCCAGCATTTT. It translates to CASNQGVQPQHF.